What follows describes a single T cell receptor beta chain. As yet, its antigen is unknown. Being one base from a much bigger clone, this may be a read error. Bulk tissue was left unsorted, and RNA and DNA were co-extracted from around 18-30 mg of it. Making TCR beta cDNA involved around 520 ng total RNA and a constant-region primer. Three nested multiplex PCR rounds, a slightly modified ARM-PCR method, built the TCR beta libraries. TCRdb used MiXCR to reprocess the multiplex PCR reads, holding one entry per CDR3 protein. The table includes roughly 50,000 distinct CDR3 sequences, 60% to 75% detected once. This specimen comes from a study of tumor-infiltrating lymphocytes in primary liver carcinoma. Study outcomes and limitations: Just around 8-25% of top clones spanned all five tumor regions.

This receptor was obtained from a man in his forties with primary liver carcinoma and hepatitis B virus infection. Specimen: liver tumor tissue from sampling region 2. Subset specified: tumor region T2, inferior pole.

The DNA for the CDR3 is TGTGCCAGCTGGGACCAGCCCTACAATGAGCAGTTCTTC. Its translation is CASWDQPYNEQFF. The V call is TRBV28, the J call TRBJ2-1; D possibly uses TRBD1 or TRBD2 (5 bases each). Germline CDR1 is MDHEN and CDR2 is SYDVKM. V was trimmed by 8 bases and J by 2 bases, leaving 10 bases between them. The CDR3 is made up of 13 amino acids.